The entry that follows covers one T cell receptor beta chain sequence. The target antigen is unknown. This record belongs to a study of metastatic and nonmetastatic thyroid tumors. Across the whole study: Blood and tumor or nodule tissue repertoires from malignant and benign thyroid patients were compared.

Overall study findings and caveats: Significantly higher TCR beta diversity was reportedly seen in malignant thyroid tumors than benign nodules, in blood and tumor.

MiXCR re-clonotyped the PCR reads for TCRdb. Among tens of thousands of clones, more than 45% were seen once, and the ten largest hold around 22%. Nobody among the patients had been given any treatment before thyroid surgery. The sequencing input was tumor tissue. The clonotype comes from a male donor with papillary thyroid cancer or a benign thyroid nodule (not recorded which). Some clones in this sample may be carry-over from other donors' samples.

The CDR3 protein is CASSLDLFGQGANEQFF. The CDR3 DNA is TGTGCCAGCTCACTTGATTTGTTCGGACAGGGTGCGAATGAGCAGTTCTTC. V is TRBV18 and J is TRBJ2-1; 8 bases fit TRBD1. The J segment lost 7 bases and the V segment lost 4 bases, leaving 15 bases of the junction unmatched. Per the germline V gene, CDR1 is KGHSH and CDR2 is LQKENI. This CDR3 has 17 amino acids.